The 15 T cell receptor beta chains below all came from one sample that was sequenced in a study of post-analysis software for immune sequencing data. Study-wide results and limits: Patients used five TRBV segments, including TRBV5-6, TRBV5-1 and TRBV20-1, more often than controls.

Unique molecular identifiers were present in the TCR beta cDNA libraries. TCRdb redid the calling of the PCR reads with MiXCR, one entry per CDR3 protein. The table shows approximately 630,000 distinct CDR3 sequences, with 55% to 70% occurring only once. For these TCRs, the target antigens are not known. The specimen was blood. The source is a girl aged 2 to 10 with multiple sclerosis.

V is TRBV20-1 and J is TRBJ1-2, with a possible D match to TRBD1 (5 bases). Trimming left V 0 bases short and J 7 bases short, with 15 bases between. There are 14 residues in the CDR3. The germline V gene has CDR1 DFQATT and CDR2 SNEGSKA (reference sequence). CDR3 in amino acids: CSARDREMFGGYTF. CDR3 bases: TGCAGTGCTAGAGACAGGGAAATGTTCGGTGGCTACACCTTC.

CDR3 sequence reads: CATSPSQGLKETQYF. Here the CDR3 DNA reads TGTGCCACCAGCCCCTCCCAGGGGCTAAAAGAGACCCAGTACTTC. The chain carries TRBV15 and TRBJ2-5; possible D gene TRBD1, 6 bases. The V end was cut by 5 bases, the J end by 3 bases, with 16 bases between. The V gene's germline CDR1 is LNHNV and CDR2 YYDKDF (reference sequence). The CDR3 contains 15 residues.

Notes on this clonotype: One junction end does not reproduce the germline sequence, and a read error may be involved. The V and J genes are TRBV7-9 and TRBJ2-5; D uncertain. The CDR3 has 13 residues. Germline CDR1 and CDR2: SEHNR and FQNEAQ (reference sequence). CDR3 protein: CTSSRPAQETQYF. CDR3 coding DNA: TGTACCAGCAGCCGCCCGGCCCAAGAGACCCAGTACTTC.

The J gene is TRBJ2-7, the V gene TRBV10-3; the match to TRBD1 covers 9 bases. Per germline, CDR1 ENHRY and CDR2 SYGVKD. V shed 9 bases and J 1 base; nucleotides not matched to a gene: 1. CDR3 length equals 12 residues. The chain's CDR3 is CAIQGASYEQYF. DNA of the CDR3: TGTGCCATACAGGGGGCTTCCTACGAGCAGTACTTC.

The chain's CDR3 is CSALGHRTYGYTF. DNA of the CDR3: TGCAGCGCCTTGGGACACCGAACCTATGGCTACACCTTC. The V call is TRBV29-1, the J call TRBJ1-2; possibly TRBD1 for D (6 bases). V was clipped by 7 bases and J by 4 bases, with 16 bases between them. The CDR3 is 13 amino acids. Germline loops: CDR1 SQVTM, CDR2 ANQGSEA.

For the CDR3, the DNA is TGTGCCAGCAGTTTAGAAGGGCGGGGGTTGGACTACAATGAGCAGTTCTTC. It specifies CASSLEGRGLDYNEQFF. The chain couples TRBV12-3 or TRBV12-4 to TRBJ2-1; the match to TRBD2 covers 7 bases. This CDR3 comprises 17 residues. V gave up 1 base and J gave up 3 bases; unmatched junction bases: 9.

This clonotype was recorded a few times. The chain couples TRBV7-9 to TRBJ2-3, with D possibly called TRBD1 or TRBD2 (5 bases each). The V end was cut by 3 bases, the J end by 5 bases, with 15 bases between. The CDR3 runs to 15 residues. Germline loops: CDR1 SEHNR, CDR2 FQNEAQ (reference sequence). CDR3 in amino acids: CASSLRGPGEDTQYF. The CDR3 DNA sequence: TGTGCCAGCAGCTTGAGGGGACCCGGGGAAGATACGCAGTATTTT.

This chain uses TRBV5-5 with TRBJ2-3, with 8 bases that match TRBD1. Trimming cost V 0 bases and J 7 bases; bases outside gene matches: 7. From germline, CDR1 is SGHKS and CDR2 YYEKEE (reference sequence). The CDR3 runs to 15 residues. The CDR3 DNA reads as TGTGCCAGCAGCTTGGACGGACAGGGATGGAATACGCAGTATTTT. Translation: CASSLDGQGWNTQYF. Drawing the rest from reference TRBV5-5 and TRBJ2-3, the complete variable domain is DAGVTQSPTHLIKTRGQQVTLRCSPISGHKSVSWYQQVLGQGPQFIFQYYEKEERGRGNFPDRFSARQFPNYSSELNVNALLLGDSALYLCASSLDGQGWNTQYFGPGTRLTVL.

This sequence joins TRBV20-1 and TRBJ2-1, with a tentative D call TRBD2 (6 bases). V lost 7 bases, J lost 9 bases, and 16 bases lay in between. CDR3 length: 12 residues. Germline V gene sequence: CDR1 DFQATT, CDR2 SNEGSKA (reference sequence). As DNA, the CDR3 is TGCAGTGGTGGGCGGAGGCGGGGTGAGCAGTTCTTC. Protein product: CSGGRRRGEQFF.

The chain employs TRBV19 and TRBJ2-1, with 7 bases identical to TRBD2. The CDR3 has 15 residues. The V gene's germline CDR1 is LNHDA and CDR2 SQIVND (reference sequence). Germline trimming cut 4 bases from V and 0 bases from J; bases unmatched to any gene: 3. The CDR3 sequence: CASSSGSPSYNEQFF. The CDR3 DNA reads TGTGCCAGTAGTAGCGGGAGCCCCTCCTACAATGAGCAGTTCTTC.

The chain couples TRBV5-1 to TRBJ2-1; 15 bases are shared with TRBD2. Germline loops: CDR1 SGHRS, CDR2 YFSETQ. V shed 4 bases and J 5 bases; nucleotides not matched to a gene: 7. This CDR3 is 17 amino acids long. CDR3 sequence: CASSPGTSGGPDNEQFF. The CDR3 region has the DNA TGCGCCAGCAGCCCCGGGACTAGCGGGGGGCCTGACAATGAGCAGTTCTTC.

J is TRBJ2-1 and V is TRBV29-1; 9 bases line up with TRBD1. Germline CDR1 and CDR2: SQVTM and ANQGSEA. J gave up 8 bases and V 5 bases, and 1 base lay outside the gene matches. The CDR3 contains 11 residues. The CDR3 sequence: CSVTGGHEQFF. CDR3 coding DNA: TGCAGCGTTACAGGGGGCCATGAGCAGTTCTTC.

The rearrangement uses TRBV10-3 and TRBJ1-2; D remains unclear. Germline V CDR1 and CDR2: ENHRY, SYGVKD. The germline V and J ends were trimmed by 0 bases and 5 bases, with 10 bases remaining between them. The CDR3 totals 14 residues. The CDR3 DNA is TGTGCCATCAGTGAGTCTGCGGCAACGTATGGCTACACCTTC. It encodes CAISESAATYGYTF.

Only a few counts were recorded for this clonotype. The chain couples TRBV7-9 to TRBJ2-1; no reliable D call. V lost 6 bases and J 6 bases, leaving 21 bases between the germline ends. The CDR3 spans 16 residues. Germline V CDR1 and CDR2: SEHNR, FQNEAQ (reference sequence). CDR3 bases: TGTGCCAGCAGTATACTCCCTGCTTGGGGTAGCAATGAGCAGTTCTTC. Translated: CASSILPAWGSNEQFF.

This clonotype was recorded only once. This rearrangement joins TRBV4-1 to TRBJ2-1; the D is unclear. Trimming took off 0 bases at V and 5 bases at J, with 17 bases between the two ends. Germline values: CDR1 MGHRA, CDR2 YSYEKL. The CDR3 spans 17 residues. This chain's CDR3 is CASSQEHPRSVHNEQFF. The CDR3 DNA follows: TGCGCCAGCAGCCAAGAACATCCTAGAAGTGTGCACAATGAGCAGTTCTTC.